Below are 27 T cell receptor beta chains sequenced from a single sample in a study of human T cells and chemical hapten exposure. MiXCR was run by TCRdb on the RACE reads, yielding one entry per CDR3 protein. The top ten hold approximately 1.6% of the sample, which has about 50,000 distinct CDR3 sequences, about 4.5% seen once. Time point specified: healthy volunteer bleed at 2 weeks. The study extracted total RNA from unfractionated whole blood. Sequenced material: whole blood. These receptors originate from a female donor in good health. Some clones in this sample may be carry-over from other donors' samples.

This clonotype was detected ten times or more. This chain links TRBV6-2 or TRBV6-3 with TRBJ2-7, with 8 bases identical to TRBD1. The length of the CDR3 is 14 residues. V lost 5 bases and J lost 2; bases outside the gene matches: 5. Germline CDR1 and CDR2: MNHEY and SVGEGT. CDR3 sequence: CASSTHRGTYEQYF. The CDR3 DNA reads TGTGCCAGCAGTACTCACAGGGGGACCTACGAGCAGTACTTC.

In its sample, this clonotype was seen many times. The gene calls are TRBV5-1 and TRBJ2-5; D is unresolved. With 0 bases removed from V and 1 base from J, the gap between germline ends came to 7 bases. Looked up from germline, CDR1 is SGHRS and CDR2 is YFSETQ. The CDR3 totals 14 residues. This chain's CDR3 is CASSLAGFQETQYF. The CDR3 DNA reads as TGCGCCAGCAGCTTGGCCGGGTTCCAAGAGACCCAGTACTTC.

This clonotype was found many times. The chain carries TRBV4-3 and TRBJ1-4, with D uncertain. The length of the CDR3 is 14 residues. The V gene's germline CDR1 is LGHNA and CDR2 YSLEER. The V end was cut by 4 bases, the J end by 3 bases, with 9 bases between. CDR3 protein: CASSLRGPNEKLFF. CDR3 DNA: TGCGCCAGCAGCCTGCGAGGGCCTAATGAAAAACTGTTTTTT.

This clonotype was detected many times. One junction end disagrees with the germline gene, perhaps due to a read error. V and J are TRBV7-7 and TRBJ1-1; D not certain. Germline lookup yields CDR1 SSHAT and CDR2 FNYEAQ (reference sequence). CDR3 length equals 13 residues. CDR3 coding DNA: TGTGCTAGCAGCTTATCCTACTACACTGAAGCTTTCTTT. It specifies CASSLSYYTEAFF.

This clonotype was seen many times. Written as DNA, the CDR3 is TGTGCCAGCACCCCACAGGACAGGGATATCTACGAGCAGTACTTC. It encodes CASTPQDRDIYEQYF. The rearrangement links TRBV7-9 to TRBJ2-7; 8 positions match TRBD1. V trimming: 7 bases; J trimming: 3 bases; junction bases outside the gene matches: 11. The germline gives CDR1 SEHNR, CDR2 FQNEAQ (reference sequence). This CDR3 is built from 15 residues. Full variable domain (rest looked up from reference TRBV7-9 and TRBJ2-7): DTGVSQNPRHKITKRGQNVTFRCDPISEHNRLYWYRQTLGQGPEFLTYFQNEAQLEKSRLLSDRFSAERPKGSFSTLEIQRTEQGDSAMYLCASTPQDRDIYEQYFGPGTRLTVT.

At least ten counts were recorded for this clonotype. This chain uses TRBV3-1 with TRBJ2-5; 7 positions agree with TRBD1. From germline, CDR1 is LGHDT and CDR2 YNNKEL (reference sequence). The ends lost 0 bases at V and 5 bases at J; junction bases unmatched: 9. There are 16 residues in the CDR3. CDR3 residues: CASSQEGQAGLETQYF. The DNA for the CDR3 is TGTGCCAGCAGCCAAGAAGGACAGGCGGGCCTTGAGACCCAGTACTTC.

Ten or more counts support this clonotype. V is TRBV9 and J is TRBJ2-3; 13 bases align to TRBD2. With V trimmed by 3 bases and J by 8 bases, 3 bases remained unmatched. Germline V CDR1 and CDR2: SGDLS, YYNGEE. The CDR3 spans 14 residues. The CDR3 coding sequence is TGTGCCAGCAGCGCGAGGACTAGCGGGGGTACGCAGTATTTT. Translated: CASSARTSGGTQYF.

In this sample, this clonotype turned up a few times. V and J are TRBV5-1 and TRBJ1-1, with no clear D. V was cut by 4 bases and J by 2 bases, with 12 bases left in between. The germline V gene has CDR1 SGHRS and CDR2 YFSETQ. This CDR3 contains 14 residues. CDR3: CASSVGAGNTEAFF. The CDR3 coding sequence is TGCGCCAGCAGCGTAGGAGCTGGCAACACTGAAGCTTTCTTT.

Many counts were recorded for this clonotype. V usage is TRBV11-2 and J usage is TRBJ2-1, with TRBD2 as a possible D gene (6 bases). CDR3 length equals 16 residues. The germline V and J ends were trimmed by 7 bases and 1 base, with 17 bases remaining between them. Germline values: CDR1 SGHAT, CDR2 FQNNGV. CDR3 loop: CASTDPTGTSYNEQFF. As DNA, the CDR3 is TGTGCCAGCACCGATCCGACCGGGACTTCCTACAATGAGCAGTTCTTC.

In this sample, this clonotype turned up many times. The chain couples TRBV7-9 to TRBJ1-1, with a weak D call TRBD1 (5 bases). This CDR3 comprises 21 residues. The germline CDR1 and CDR2 sequences are SEHNR and FQNEAQ (reference sequence). Trimming removed 1 base at V and 0 bases at J, with 27 bases between. The CDR3: CASSLGSSSWTGGAMNTEAFF. CDR3 DNA sequence: TGTGCCAGCAGCTTAGGGTCGTCGAGTTGGACCGGGGGAGCGATGAACACTGAAGCTTTCTTT.

Many counts were recorded for this clonotype. The rearrangement links TRBV19 to TRBJ1-5; a weak D match, TRBD1 (5 bases). The ends were cut back, 9 bases at V and 3 bases at J, with 18 bases in the middle. The CDR3 length is 15 residues. Per the germline V gene, CDR1 is LNHDA and CDR2 is SQIVND (reference sequence). DNA for the CDR3: TGTGCCAGCAAGACCCGTGGGGGGATCAATCAGCCCCAGCATTTT. Translation gives CASKTRGGINQPQHF.

A note on this clonotype: The final CDR3 position lacks the conserved phenylalanine or tryptophan, pointing to a likely read error. The V gene is TRBV7-2, the J gene TRBJ1-2; no firm D call. Germline loops: CDR1 SGHTA, CDR2 FQGNSA. Trimming cost V 7 bases and J 6 bases, with 15 bases left between them. CDR3 length: 13 amino acids. This CDR3 is CASNLKRNDGYTG. In nucleotides, the CDR3 is TGTGCCAGCAACTTGAAGAGGAACGATGGCTACACCGGC.

The V and J genes are TRBV10-3 and TRBJ1-1, with a possible D match to TRBD1 (5 bases). The CDR3 consists of 14 residues. Trimming took off 6 bases at V and 4 bases at J, with 15 bases between the two ends. CDR1 is ENHRY and CDR2 is SYGVKD in the germline V gene. This CDR3 reads CAIRTPSGGTEAFF. The CDR3 nucleotides are TGTGCCATCAGGACACCCTCGGGGGGCACTGAAGCTTTCTTT.

This clonotype came up many times. V and J are TRBV5-1 and TRBJ1-5; a weak D match, TRBD1 (5 bases). Germline assignment: CDR1 SGHRS and CDR2 YFSETQ. V was pared by 7 bases and J by 6 bases, with 17 bases between. CDR3 size: 14 residues. In DNA, the CDR3 is TGCGCCAGCTCCACTCTGGCCGGGGGTCAGCCCCAGCATTTT. The encoded protein is CASSTLAGGQPQHF.

The chain combines TRBV6-6 with TRBJ2-5; TRBD1 might be the D (6 bases). V gave up 6 bases and J gave up 0 bases, with 11 bases separating them. CDR3 size: 14 residues. CDR1 is MNHNY and CDR2 is SVGAGI in the germline V gene (reference sequence). The CDR3 loop is CASSPDRYQETQYF. CDR3 nucleotide sequence: TGTGCCAGCAGCCCGGACAGATACCAAGAGACCCAGTACTTC.

The chain uses TRBV6-6 and TRBJ2-3; 10 nucleotides line up with TRBD1. Trimming took 4 bases from V and 11 from J; bases not matched to a gene: 6. The CDR3 has 13 amino acids. Germline CDR1 and CDR2: MNHNY and SVGAGI (reference sequence). CDR3: CASSSAGTGEQYF. The CDR3 DNA reads TGTGCCAGCAGTTCCGCCGGGACAGGGGAGCAGTATTTT.

This clonotype was seen at least ten times. The chain carries TRBV10-3 and TRBJ2-3; no clear D. CDR3 length equals 12 residues. Between the trimmed V and J ends, which lost 9 bases and 1 base, there was a span of 8 bases. Germline CDR1 is ENHRY and CDR2 is SYGVKD. This chain's CDR3 is CAIAPGTDTQYF. For the CDR3, the DNA is TGTGCCATAGCGCCCGGCACAGATACGCAGTATTTT.

In regard to this clonotype: The junction shows a germline mismatch at one end, possibly a read error. J is TRBJ1-6 and V is TRBV28; D perhaps matches TRBD1 (6 bases). Germline values: CDR1 MDHEN, CDR2 SYDVKM. The CDR3 consists of 17 residues. This CDR3 is CASREAPGDTYNPPLHF. In DNA, the CDR3 is TGTGCCAGCAGAGAGGCCCCGGGGGACACCTATAATCCACCCCTCCACTTT. The whole variable domain, filled in from reference TRBV28 and TRBJ1-6, reads DVKVTQSSRYLVKRTGEKVFLECVQDMDHENMFWYRQDPGLGLRLIYFSYDVKMKEKGDIPEGYSVSREKKERFSLILESASTNQTSMYLCASREAPGDTYNPPLHFGNGTRLTVT.

This chain uses TRBV20-1 with TRBJ2-3; 7 positions agree with TRBD1. In germline, CDR1 is DFQATT, CDR2 SNEGSKA (reference sequence). CDR3 length: 14 amino acids. The CDR3: CSDLTGTGTDTQYF. The CDR3 nucleotides read TGCAGCGATCTAACCGGGACAGGCACAGATACGCAGTATTTT.

This clonotype has ten or more counts. The DNA of the CDR3 is TGTGCCAGCACGGCAGATGGCAATCAGCCCCAGCATTTT. Its protein product is CASTADGNQPQHF. The chain is built from TRBV7-2 and TRBJ1-5; D uncertain. Germline-derived CDR1 and CDR2 are SGHTA and FQGNSA. V shed 7 bases and J shed 2 bases, with 9 bases lying between them. The CDR3 consists of 13 residues.

The rearrangement links TRBV20-1 to TRBJ2-5; D might be TRBD2 (5 bases). CDR3 length: 10 amino acids. Trimming pared 1 base from V and 10 bases from J, leaving 7 bases between. Per the germline V gene, CDR1 is DFQATT and CDR2 is SNEGSKA (reference sequence). The CDR3 DNA reads as TGCAGTGCTAGAGTGGAGGTCCAGTACTTC. Amino acid sequence: CSARVEVQYF.

This clonotype was observed many times. The genes are TRBV5-4 and TRBJ2-3; D unresolved. Germline lookup yields CDR1 SGHNT and CDR2 YYREEE (reference sequence). This CDR3 contains 14 residues. The V gene lost 0 bases and the J gene lost 2 bases, with 7 bases spanning the gap. The CDR3 bases are TGTGCCAGCAGCTTGGAACAGAACACAGATACGCAGTATTTT. As protein: CASSLEQNTDTQYF.

This clonotype was recorded at least ten times. The chain combines TRBV5-1 with TRBJ2-3, with no clear D. CDR1 SGHRS and CDR2 YFSETQ come from the germline V gene. V shed 1 base and J shed 0 bases, with 6 bases lying between them. The CDR3 spans 14 residues. This chain's CDR3 is CASSLSLSTDTQYF. The CDR3 DNA reads as TGCGCCAGCAGCTTGAGTCTTAGCACAGATACGCAGTATTTT.

This clonotype was recorded at least ten times. The chain recombines TRBV7-8 with TRBJ1-1; D uncertain. CDR1 is SGHVS and CDR2 is FQNEAQ in the germline V gene. This CDR3 contains 13 residues. Trimming cost V 8 bases and J 5 bases, with 15 bases left between them. CDR3 in DNA: TGTGCCAGCCCACTGTCGAAAGGTACTGAAGCTTTCTTT. Protein: CASPLSKGTEAFF.

At least ten counts were recorded for this clonotype. This chain links TRBV5-1 with TRBJ1-1; D is unclear. In germline, CDR1 is SGHRS, CDR2 YFSETQ. This CDR3 contains 13 residues. With 5 bases removed from V and 2 bases from J, the gap between germline ends came to 10 bases. CDR3 DNA: TGCGCCAGCAGTGATCCGGTAAACACTGAAGCTTTCTTT. Amino acids: CASSDPVNTEAFF.

The table lists this clonotype with many counts. The genes are TRBV5-1 and TRBJ2-5; TRBD2 agrees at 8 bases. V trimming: 4 bases; J trimming: 5 bases; junction bases outside the gene matches: 4. Germline lookup yields CDR1 SGHRS and CDR2 YFSETQ. The CDR3 extends over 13 amino acids. The CDR3 DNA follows: TGCGCCAGCAGCCCGGGACTAGAGGAGACCCAGTACTTC. Its translation: CASSPGLEETQYF. Looking up the rest from reference TRBV5-1 and TRBJ2-5 gives the full variable domain: KAGVTQTPRYLIKTRGQQVTLSCSPISGHRSVSWYQQTPGQGLQFLFEYFSETQRNKGNFPGRFSGRQFSNSRSEMNVSTLELGDSALYLCASSPGLEETQYFGPGTRLLVL.

The rearrangement uses TRBV7-6 and TRBJ2-3; D remains unclear. From germline, CDR1 is SGHVS and CDR2 FNYEAQ. The CDR3 contains 15 residues. The germline V and J ends were trimmed by 2 bases and 3 bases, with 12 bases remaining between them. The DNA for the CDR3 is TGTGCCAGCAGCTTAAGTTGGGGATCGACAGATACGCAGTATTTT. Its protein is CASSLSWGSTDTQYF.